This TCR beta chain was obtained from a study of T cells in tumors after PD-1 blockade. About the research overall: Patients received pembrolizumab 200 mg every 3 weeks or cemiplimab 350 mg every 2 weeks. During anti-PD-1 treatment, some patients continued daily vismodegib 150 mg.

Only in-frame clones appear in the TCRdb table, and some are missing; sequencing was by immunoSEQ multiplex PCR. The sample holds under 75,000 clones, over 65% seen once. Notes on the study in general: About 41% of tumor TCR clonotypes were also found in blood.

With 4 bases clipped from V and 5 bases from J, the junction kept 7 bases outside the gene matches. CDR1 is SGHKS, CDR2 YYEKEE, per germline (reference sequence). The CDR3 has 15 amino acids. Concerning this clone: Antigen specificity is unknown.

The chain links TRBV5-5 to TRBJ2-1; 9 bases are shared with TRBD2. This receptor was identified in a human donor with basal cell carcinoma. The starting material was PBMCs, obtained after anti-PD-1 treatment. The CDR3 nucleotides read TGTGCCAGCAGCCCCTGGACTAGCGTTGACAATGAGCAGTTCTTC. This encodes CASSPWTSVDNEQFF.